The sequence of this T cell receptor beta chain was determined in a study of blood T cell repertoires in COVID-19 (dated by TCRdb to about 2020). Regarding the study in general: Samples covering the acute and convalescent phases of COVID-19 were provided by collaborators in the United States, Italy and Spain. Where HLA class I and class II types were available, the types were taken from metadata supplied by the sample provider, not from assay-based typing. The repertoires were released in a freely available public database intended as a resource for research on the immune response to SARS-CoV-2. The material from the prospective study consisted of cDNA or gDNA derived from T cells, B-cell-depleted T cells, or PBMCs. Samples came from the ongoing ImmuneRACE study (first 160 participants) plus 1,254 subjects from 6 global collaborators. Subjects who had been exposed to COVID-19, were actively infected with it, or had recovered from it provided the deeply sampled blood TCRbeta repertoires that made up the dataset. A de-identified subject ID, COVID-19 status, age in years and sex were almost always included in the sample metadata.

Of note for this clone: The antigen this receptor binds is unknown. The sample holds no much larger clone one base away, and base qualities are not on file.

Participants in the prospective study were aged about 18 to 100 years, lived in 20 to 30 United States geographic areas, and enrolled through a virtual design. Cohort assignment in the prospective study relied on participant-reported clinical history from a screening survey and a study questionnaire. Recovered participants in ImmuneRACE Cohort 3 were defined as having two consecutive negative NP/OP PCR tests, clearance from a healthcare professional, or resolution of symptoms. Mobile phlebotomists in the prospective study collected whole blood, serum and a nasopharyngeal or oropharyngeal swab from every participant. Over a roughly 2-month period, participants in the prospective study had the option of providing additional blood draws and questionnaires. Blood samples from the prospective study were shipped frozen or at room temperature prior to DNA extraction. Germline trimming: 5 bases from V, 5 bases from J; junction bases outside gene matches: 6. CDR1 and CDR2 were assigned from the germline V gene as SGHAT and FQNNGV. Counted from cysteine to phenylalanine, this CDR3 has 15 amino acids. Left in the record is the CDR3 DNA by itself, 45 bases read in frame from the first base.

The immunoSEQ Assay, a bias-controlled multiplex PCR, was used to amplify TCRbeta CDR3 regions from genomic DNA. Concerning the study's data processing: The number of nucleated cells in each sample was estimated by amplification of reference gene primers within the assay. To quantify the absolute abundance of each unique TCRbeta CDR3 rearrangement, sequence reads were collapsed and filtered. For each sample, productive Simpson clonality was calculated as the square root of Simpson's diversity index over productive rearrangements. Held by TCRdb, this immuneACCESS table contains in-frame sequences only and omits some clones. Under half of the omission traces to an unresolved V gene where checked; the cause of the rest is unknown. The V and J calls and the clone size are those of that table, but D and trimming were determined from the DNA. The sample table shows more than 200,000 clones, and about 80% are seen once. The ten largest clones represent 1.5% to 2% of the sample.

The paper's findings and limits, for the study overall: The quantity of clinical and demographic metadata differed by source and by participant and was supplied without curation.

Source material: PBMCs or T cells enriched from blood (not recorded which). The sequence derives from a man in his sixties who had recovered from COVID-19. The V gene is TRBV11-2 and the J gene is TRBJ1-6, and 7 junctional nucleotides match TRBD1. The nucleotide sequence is TGTGCCAGCAGCCCTTTGACAGGGAATAATTCACCCCTCCACTTT. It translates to CASSPLTGNNSPLHF.